The source of this T cell receptor (beta chain) is a study of blood T cell repertoires in COVID-19. On the study more broadly: The United States, Italy and Spain supplied acute and convalescent COVID-19 samples. From T cells, B-cell-depleted T cells, or PBMCs came the material, which was cDNA or gDNA.

CDR3 length equals 14 residues. The V gene's germline CDR1 is MNHEY and CDR2 SMNVEV (reference sequence). Trimming left V 5 bases short and J 6 bases short, with 14 bases between. Methods used by the authors: Estimation of nucleated cell counts relied on the amplification of reference gene primers. The table came from immunoSEQ multiplex PCR; TCRdb's copy has only in-frame clones and leaves some out. The DNA gave D and trimming, while V, J and clone size come from that table. The repertoire includes nearly 40,000 clones, roughly 77% of them detected once, and about 40% sits in the top ten. V usage is TRBV27 and J usage is TRBJ2-1; D uncertain. The source is a man older than 75 with active or convalescent COVID-19. The sequenced sample consisted of peripheral blood. The CDR3 protein is CASSAVGPANEQFF. The CDR3 region has the DNA TGTGCCAGCAGTGCCGTTGGGCCAGCCAATGAGCAGTTCTTC.